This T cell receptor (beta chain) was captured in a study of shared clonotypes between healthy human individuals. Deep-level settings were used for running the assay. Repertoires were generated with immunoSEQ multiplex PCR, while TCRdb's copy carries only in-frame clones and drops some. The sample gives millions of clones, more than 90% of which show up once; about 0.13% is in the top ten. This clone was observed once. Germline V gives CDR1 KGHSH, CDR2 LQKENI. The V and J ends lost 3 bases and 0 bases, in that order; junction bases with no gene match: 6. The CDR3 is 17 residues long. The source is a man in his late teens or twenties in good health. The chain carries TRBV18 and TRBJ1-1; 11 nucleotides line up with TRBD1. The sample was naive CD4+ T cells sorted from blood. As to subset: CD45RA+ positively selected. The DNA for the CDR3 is TGTGCCAGCTCACCGATGCGGACAGGGGGCCTGAACACTGAAGCTTTCTTT. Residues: CASSPMRTGGLNTEAFF. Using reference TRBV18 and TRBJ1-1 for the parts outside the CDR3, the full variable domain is NAGVMQNPRHLVRRRGQEARLRCSPMKGHSHVYWYRQLPEEGLKFMVYLQKENIIDESGMPKERFSAEFPKEGPSILRIQQVVRGDSAAYFCASSPMRTGGLNTEAFFGQGTRLTVV.